The sequence of this T cell receptor beta chain was determined in a study of T cells expressing NK-cell markers. Study-wide context: CD3+CD56+NKG2C+, CD3+CD56+NKG2C- and CD3+CD56-NKG2C+ T cells, once sorted, supplied the TCR beta repertoires. Seven sequenced donors out of eight were HCMV-seropositive, one seronegative.

This CDR3 has 13 residues. CDR1 is DFQATT, CDR2 SNEGSKA, per germline (reference sequence). Details on this clonotype: The antigen is undetermined.

The TCR beta cDNA came from 5'RACE template switching with UMIs. TCRdb reprocessed the 5' RACE reads and reports one entry per CDR3 protein, with no DNA. The sample totals a few hundred thousand distinct CDR3 sequences. Study-wide points: CD8+ T cells in 5 or 6 donors included dominant NKG2C+ clonotypes at roughly 1.0-7.0%.

The V call is TRBV20-1, the J call TRBJ2-1; TCRdb picks TRBD2, but there is no DNA to check that call. Sequencing was performed on blood T cells: a sorted CD56 or NKG2C T cell subset, CD4+ or CD8+ T cells, or bulk PBMC T cells (not recorded which). The sequence derives from a man aged 18 to 69 in good health. CDR3 in amino acids: CSARDGSGGVQAF.